Here is one TCR beta chain with its context. No antigen is known for it. The data stem from a study of early T cells in non-severe SARS-CoV-2 infection. Whole-study context: Chains stayed unpaired after sequencing of bulk RNA from unsorted whole blood. Study-level findings and limits: Anti-spike CD8 responses were favored in VDJdb matching, and private and CD4 specificities were missed.

Attachment of unique molecular identifiers to individual cDNA molecules was performed. TCRdb processed the 5' RACE reads anew with MiXCR; each CDR3 protein has one entry. The data contain tens of thousands of distinct CDR3 sequences, approximately 6.3% of them seen just once; the ten biggest clones take up approximately 35%. Trimming took off 4 bases at V and 4 bases at J, with 8 bases between the two ends. The CDR3 consists of 13 residues. This chain connects TRBV12-3 or TRBV12-4 to TRBJ2-1, with D possibly being TRBD2 (6 bases). The sequence was obtained from an adult who was a healthcare worker with PCR-confirmed SARS-CoV-2 infection or an uninfected control (not recorded which). Material for sequencing was whole blood. CDR3 amino acids: CASSSREYNEQFF. The DNA for the CDR3 is TGTGCCAGCAGTTCCCGGGAGTACAATGAGCAGTTCTTC.